This T cell receptor beta chain was identified in a study of graft-versus-host responses after intestinal transplantation. Background on the study: Recipients obtained multivisceral, liver-intestinal, or isolated intestinal transplants. All recipients were given anti-thymocyte globulin induction, and tacrolimus and steroids were then administered for roughly 3 years.

Profiling relied on immunoSEQ multiplex PCR, and the TCRdb table lists in-frame clones only, not all of them. The sample includes about 98,000 clones, more than 75% of them seen just once. There are 13 residues in the CDR3. Germline CDR1 and CDR2: MNHEY and SVGAGI. With 8 bases removed from V and 1 base from J, the gap between germline ends came to 11 bases. Sequenced material: PBMCs, taken 255 days after intestinal transplant. This sequence was found in a human patient who received an intestinal transplant, so some T cells may come from the graft donor. This rearrangement joins TRBV6-5 to TRBJ2-5; no clear D gene. This CDR3 is CASGGSVQETQYF. CDR3 nucleotides: TGTGCCAGCGGCGGAAGTGTCCAAGAGACCCAGTACTTC.